The 28 T cell receptor beta chains in this list originate from one sample, sequenced in a study of blood T cell repertoires in COVID-19. Generated by immunoSEQ multiplex PCR, the TCRdb table keeps only in-frame clones and is missing some. The sample shows nearly 100,000 clones, about 88% of them seen only once. Sample: peripheral blood. The receptors were sampled from an older woman with acute or convalescent COVID-19.

The chain is built from TRBV2 and TRBJ2-7; TRBD1 matches at 8 bases. Trimming took 5 bases from V and 5 from J; bases not matched to a gene: 11. CDR1 and CDR2 from the germline V gene are SNHLY and FYNNEI. The CDR3 totals 15 residues. The CDR3 is CASSSDRGYVDEQYF. In DNA, the CDR3 is TGTGCCAGCAGTAGCGACAGGGGTTATGTGGACGAGCAGTACTTC.

V gene TRBV6-5 combines with J gene TRBJ1-2, with TRBD1 matching 10 bases. CDR3 length: 13 amino acids. CDR1 is MNHEY, CDR2 SVGAGI, per germline. Trimming cost V 6 bases and J 8 bases; bases outside gene matches: 6. CDR3 residues: CASSGQGVGGYTF. CDR3 DNA sequence: TGTGCCAGCAGCGGACAGGGGGTGGGAGGCTACACCTTC.

This clone was seen once. The rearrangement joins TRBV6-6 to TRBJ1-5, with a tentative D call TRBD1 (5 bases). Germline loops: CDR1 MNHNY, CDR2 SVGAGI (reference sequence). The CDR3 is made up of 13 amino acids. Trimming took off 2 bases at V and 3 bases at J, with 5 bases between the two ends. CDR3: CASSYGHNQPQHF. CDR3 coding DNA: TGTGCCAGCAGTTACGGACACAATCAGCCCCAGCATTTT.

This chain links TRBV4-1 with TRBJ1-1; D possibly corresponds to TRBD1 (5 bases). Trimming removed 0 bases from V and 4 bases from J, with 18 bases in between. The CDR3 is 17 residues long. In germline, CDR1 is MGHRA, CDR2 YSYEKL. The CDR3 protein is CASSQEGHRVGGTEAFF. The CDR3 nucleotides read TGCGCCAGCAGCCAAGAAGGTCACCGGGTGGGGGGCACTGAAGCTTTCTTT.

The chain carries TRBV28 and TRBJ1-5, with D possibly being TRBD1 (6 bases). The CDR3 contains 15 residues. V lost 2 bases to trimming and J lost 4 bases, with 12 bases between them. Germline V lookup: CDR1 MDHEN, CDR2 SYDVKM. The CDR3 protein is CASSLLRGANQPQHF. The CDR3 DNA sequence: TGTGCCAGCAGTTTACTCAGGGGAGCGAATCAGCCCCAGCATTTT.

This clone was detected a few times. The genes are TRBV6-2 or TRBV6-3 and TRBJ1-2, with unresolved D. Per germline, CDR1 MNHEY and CDR2 SVGEGT. V lost 2 bases and J 6 bases, leaving 13 bases between the germline ends. The CDR3 length is 14 residues. The chain's CDR3 is CASSYGGPQDGYTF. The CDR3 coding sequence is TGTGCCAGCAGTTACGGTGGGCCCCAGGATGGCTACACCTTC.

This chain links TRBV19 with TRBJ1-2, with 7 bases that match TRBD1. CDR3 length: 13 amino acids. In germline, CDR1 is LNHDA, CDR2 SQIVND (reference sequence). V was pared by 3 bases and J by 12 bases, with 10 bases of the junction left unmatched. In DNA, the CDR3 is TGTGCCAGTAGTATCCCGGACAGGCTAAACAACACCTTC. Its protein product is CASSIPDRLNNTF.

V gene TRBV3-1 (or the pseudogene TRBV3-2) combines with J gene TRBJ1-2, with 9 nucleotides matching TRBD1. CDR3 length equals 13 residues. The junction had 3 bases not matched to a gene; V was cut back by 5 bases and J by 5 bases. CDR1 is LGHDT and CDR2 is YNNKEL in the germline V gene (reference sequence). The CDR3 sequence: CASSLQGAYGYTF. The CDR3 nucleotides read TGTGCCAGCAGCTTACAGGGGGCATATGGCTACACCTTC.

This clone was observed a single time. The V call is TRBV28, the J call TRBJ1-4, with TRBD1 identical over 11 bases. Germline V CDR1 and CDR2: MDHEN, SYDVKM. Germline trimming cut 6 bases from V and 5 bases from J; bases unmatched to any gene: 5. The CDR3 runs to 15 residues. The CDR3 nucleotides are TGTGCCAGCAGCACACGGGACAGGGGGAATGAAAAACTGTTTTTT. It yields the protein CASSTRDRGNEKLFF.

V usage is TRBV7-8 and J usage is TRBJ2-7, with a tentative D call TRBD1 (6 bases). CDR3 size: 15 residues. The V gene lost 3 bases and the J gene lost 6 bases, with 18 bases spanning the gap. The germline V gene has CDR1 SGHVS and CDR2 FQNEAQ. The CDR3 DNA reads TGTGCCAGCAGCTTCAGCGGACAGTGGATCCGCGAGCAGTACTTC. Amino acids: CASSFSGQWIREQYF.

Turning to this clone: The sample holds other DNA sequences that translate to the same CDR3. The chain is built from TRBV27 and TRBJ2-7; possibly TRBD2 for D (6 bases). Germline CDR1 MNHEY, CDR2 SMNVEV (reference sequence). V was trimmed by 6 bases and J by 0 bases, leaving 12 bases between them. The CDR3 is 14 residues long. The CDR3 region has the DNA TGTGCCAGCAGCCCGACCGGGAGCTCCTACGAGCAGTACTTC. The encoded protein is CASSPTGSSYEQYF.

This clone has just one count. The V and J genes are TRBV6-1 and TRBJ1-5; D unclear. The length of the CDR3 is 15 residues. Germline lookup yields CDR1 MNHNS and CDR2 SASEGT. Trimming removed 1 base from V and 0 bases from J, with 7 bases in between. The CDR3 reads CASSEVPRSNQPQHF. The CDR3 DNA sequence: TGTGCCAGCAGTGAAGTCCCTCGTAGCAATCAGCCCCAGCATTTT.

This clone turned up a few times. This chain uses TRBV3-1 (or the pseudogene TRBV3-2) with TRBJ2-2; D is unclear. Germline V gives CDR1 LGHDT, CDR2 YNNKEL (reference sequence). V was shortened by 0 bases and J by 8 bases, with 13 bases between the two germline ends. The CDR3 loop spans 15 amino acids. CDR3 protein: CASSQEGWFLGELFF. As DNA, the CDR3 is TGTGCCAGCAGCCAAGAGGGCTGGTTTTTGGGGGAGCTGTTTTTT.

V usage is TRBV7-9 and J usage is TRBJ2-2; D possibly corresponds to TRBD2 (6 bases). The length of the CDR3 is 14 residues. Germline V gene lookup returns CDR1 SEHNR and CDR2 FQNEAQ (reference sequence). The V end was cut by 0 bases, the J end by 7 bases, with 9 bases between. The chain's CDR3 is CASSLAGGNGELFF. The CDR3 DNA reads TGTGCCAGCAGCTTAGCCGGGGGAAACGGGGAGCTGTTTTTT.

The CDR3: CASSRDRVGSPLHF. DNA of the CDR3: TGTGCCAGCAGCCGGGACAGGGTAGGTTCACCCCTCCACTTT. The V call is TRBV7-9, the J call TRBJ1-6, with 9 positions matching TRBD1. This CDR3 region has 14 residues. Losses at the gene ends were 5 bases for V and 9 bases for J; bases not matched to a gene: 5. Germline assignment: CDR1 SEHNR and CDR2 FQNEAQ (reference sequence).

The chain couples TRBV7-9 to TRBJ1-1; possibly TRBD1 for D (6 bases). This CDR3 comprises 14 residues. Trimming left V 6 bases short and J 1 base short, with 12 bases between. Germline V lookup: CDR1 SEHNR, CDR2 FQNEAQ (reference sequence). The CDR3 protein is CASRSGVANTEAFF. The CDR3 DNA reads as TGTGCCAGCAGATCAGGGGTAGCGAACACTGAAGCTTTCTTT.

This clone was counted a single time. The V call is TRBV28, the J call TRBJ1-3; perhaps TRBD1 as D (5 bases). The CDR3 contains 16 residues. Per germline, CDR1 MDHEN and CDR2 SYDVKM. Trimming shortened V by 5 bases and J by 6 bases, and 20 bases separated the two germline ends. The CDR3 nucleotides read TGTGCCAGCAGTCCGGGGGGGACCTGGACGGAAAACACCATATATTTT. Its protein is CASSPGGTWTENTIYF. Full variable domain (missing parts from reference TRBV28 and TRBJ1-3): DVKVTQSSRYLVKRTGEKVFLECVQDMDHENMFWYRQDPGLGLRLIYFSYDVKMKEKGDIPEGYSVSREKKERFSLILESASTNQTSMYLCASSPGGTWTENTIYFGEGSWLTVV.

The chain couples TRBV18 to TRBJ2-7; tentatively, D is TRBD1 (5 bases). CDR3 length: 12 amino acids. Trimming took 4 bases from V and 6 from J, leaving 10 bases between them. Germline values: CDR1 KGHSH, CDR2 LQKENI. CDR3 amino acids: CASSLGAGEQYF. The CDR3 DNA follows: TGTGCCAGCTCACTAGGGGCCGGCGAGCAGTACTTC.

As for this clone: The sample carries other DNA sequences with the same CDR3. This chain links TRBV20-1 with TRBJ1-2, with D hard to call. Looked up from germline, CDR1 is DFQATT and CDR2 is SNEGSKA (reference sequence). Trimming took 3 bases from V and 5 from J, leaving 13 bases between them. This CDR3 region has 13 residues. The CDR3 protein is CSASLPGDYGYTF. CDR3 bases: TGCAGTGCTAGTCTTCCCGGGGATTATGGCTACACCTTC.

The chain has TRBV7-9 and TRBJ2-5; a possible D gene is TRBD2 (5 bases). CDR3 length equals 15 residues. Germline loops: CDR1 SEHNR, CDR2 FQNEAQ (reference sequence). The ends were cut back, 6 bases at V and 1 base at J, with 15 bases in the middle. CDR3 in DNA: TGTGCCAGCAGGGAAAGACGACGGGGCCAAGAGACCCAGTACTTC. Translated, it gives CASRERRRGQETQYF.

The J gene is TRBJ1-1, the V gene TRBV2, with 7 nucleotides matching TRBD1. The CDR3 covers 13 residues. V trimming: 7 bases; J trimming: 3 bases; junction bases outside the gene matches: 5. CDR1 is SNHLY, CDR2 FYNNEI, per germline. The chain's CDR3 is CASTATGDTEAFF. The CDR3 DNA is TGTGCCAGCACCGCTACAGGGGACACTGAAGCTTTCTTT.

The chain employs TRBV12-3 or TRBV12-4 and TRBJ1-2, with D hard to call. The V end lost 3 bases, the J end lost 4 bases, and 9 bases lay between the germline ends. The CDR3 covers 13 residues. The CDR3 is CASSFGQPYGYTF. The CDR3 nucleotides are TGTGCCAGCAGTTTTGGGCAGCCCTATGGCTACACCTTC.

The chain is built from TRBV10-3 and TRBJ1-1; 7 nucleotides match TRBD1. Unmatched junction bases numbered 6, after V lost 3 bases and J lost 2 bases. The CDR3 length is 15 residues. Germline values: CDR1 ENHRY, CDR2 SYGVKD. CDR3 protein: CAISDTGTANTEAFF. As DNA, the CDR3 is TGTGCCATCAGTGACACCGGGACAGCCAACACTGAAGCTTTCTTT.

This clone is a singleton in its sample. The rearrangement links TRBV20-1 to TRBJ1-2, with TRBD1 as a possible D gene (5 bases). The CDR3 is 13 residues long. Germline lookup yields CDR1 DFQATT and CDR2 SNEGSKA (reference sequence). V was cut by 3 bases and J by 2 bases, with 10 bases left in between. DNA of the CDR3: TGCAGTGCTAGTGAAGGGGTAAACTATGGCTACACCTTC. Encoded protein: CSASEGVNYGYTF.

The V call is TRBV9, the J call TRBJ1-2; TRBD1 aligns across 9 bases. Germline V gene lookup returns CDR1 SGDLS and CDR2 YYNGEE. With V trimmed by 4 bases and J by 8 bases, 12 bases remained unmatched. This CDR3 region has 15 residues. The CDR3 bases are TGTGCCAGCAGCCCCTCCGGGACAGGGAGGGCGGGCTACACCTTC. It specifies CASSPSGTGRAGYTF.

This clone was seen ten or more times. The V and J genes are TRBV5-4 and TRBJ2-7; the match to TRBD2 covers 9 bases. Germline CDR1 SGHNT, CDR2 YYREEE (reference sequence). The CDR3 length is 15 residues. With 0 bases clipped from V and 3 bases from J, the junction kept 4 bases outside the gene matches. DNA for the CDR3: TGTGCCAGCAGCTTGGATCCTAGCGGGGACTACGAGCAGTACTTC. As protein: CASSLDPSGDYEQYF.

This clone was counted only a few times. This sequence joins TRBV28 and TRBJ1-6, with 7 bases lining up with TRBD1. V lost 6 bases, J lost 10 bases, and 9 bases stayed unmatched. Germline V gene sequence: CDR1 MDHEN, CDR2 SYDVKM. The CDR3 totals 14 residues. The CDR3 nucleotides are TGTGCCAGCAGAATCTCACAGGGGTGGTCACCCCTCCACTTT. Its translation is CASRISQGWSPLHF.

V is TRBV28 and J is TRBJ1-6; 7 bases are a match to TRBD1. CDR3 length: 14 amino acids. Germline CDR1 is MDHEN and CDR2 is SYDVKM. The trim removed 11 bases at V and 5 bases at J, leaving 9 bases unmatched. CDR3 sequence reads: CAYRGTANNSPLHF. DNA of the CDR3: TGTGCCTATAGGGGGACAGCTAATAATTCACCCCTCCACTTT. Full variable domain (outside the CDR3, taken from reference TRBV28 and TRBJ1-6): DVKVTQSSRYLVKRTGEKVFLECVQDMDHENMFWYRQDPGLGLRLIYFSYDVKMKEKGDIPEGYSVSREKKERFSLILESASTNQTSMYLCAYRGTANNSPLHFGNGTRLTVT.